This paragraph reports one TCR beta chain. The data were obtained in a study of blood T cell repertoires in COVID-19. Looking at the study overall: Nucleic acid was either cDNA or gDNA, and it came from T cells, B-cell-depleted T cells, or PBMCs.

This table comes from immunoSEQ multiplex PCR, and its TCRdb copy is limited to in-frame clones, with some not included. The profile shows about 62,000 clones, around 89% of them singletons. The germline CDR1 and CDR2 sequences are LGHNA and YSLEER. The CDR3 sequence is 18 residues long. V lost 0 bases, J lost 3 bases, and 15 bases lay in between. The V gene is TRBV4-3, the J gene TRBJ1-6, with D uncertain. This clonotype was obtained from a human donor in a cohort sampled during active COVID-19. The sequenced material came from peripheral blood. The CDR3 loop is CASSQDGSGTDYNSPLHF. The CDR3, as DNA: TGCGCCAGCAGCCAAGATGGGTCGGGAACAGACTATAATTCACCCCTCCACTTT.